The rows below give T cell receptor beta chains drawn from one sample of a study of T cell repertoires in MIS-A myocarditis. Libraries were prepared by immunoSEQ multiplex PCR; TCRdb keeps only in-frame clonotypes and omits some of them. The table lists roughly 14,000 clones, around 74% of them singletons, with about three fifths in the top ten. What was sequenced was left ventricle heart tissue obtained at autopsy. All receptors derive from a man aged 18 to 29 with fulminant myocarditis from multisystem inflammatory syndrome in adults (MIS-A) after COVID-19. The CDR3 runs from the conserved cysteine through the conserved F or W. D genes are given only for firm matches. Clone size is not always given. Where it is, it says once, few, many or a class for expanded clones.

TRBJ1-1 | . | TRBV10-2 | . | CASSDIVLNTEAFF | TGCGCCAGCAGTGACATTGTCCTGAACACTGAAGCTTTCTTT
TRBJ2-7 | TRBD1 | TRBV5-4 | . | CASSVRDRDRGEQYF | TGTGCCAGCAGCGTCCGGGACAGGGATCGTGGCGAGCAGTACTTC
TRBJ2-1 | TRBD2 | TRBV7-2 | . | CASVEERGGNEQFF | TGTGCCAGCGTCGAAGAGCGGGGGGGCAATGAGCAGTTCTTC
TRBJ2-5 | . | TRBV24-1 | once | CATSDPRTAGETQYF | TGTGCCACCAGTGATCCCCGGACGGCCGGAGAGACCCAGTACTTC
TRBJ2-1 | . | TRBV10-1 | . | CASSVPGTNNEQFF | TGCGCCAGCAGTGTACCGGGAACCAACAATGAGCAGTTCTTC
TRBJ2-1 | . | TRBV5-8 | . | CASSLWQGNNEQFF | TGTGCCAGCAGCTTATGGCAGGGGAACAATGAGCAGTTCTTC
TRBJ2-1 | TRBD2 | TRBV15 | . | CATSRARGGNYEQFF | TGTGCCACCAGCAGAGCTCGGGGGGGGAACTATGAGCAGTTCTTC
TRBJ1-1 | . | TRBV5-1 | . | CTSSTQTGTTEAFF | TGCACCAGCAGCACCCAAACAGGGACCACTGAAGCTTTCTTT
TRBJ2-2 | TRBD2 | TRBV5-5 | once | CASSRPGGMDTGELFF | TGTGCCAGCAGCCGGCCCGGGGGGATGGACACCGGGGAGCTGTTTTTT
TRBJ2-5 | . | TRBV2 | . | CASSEGRETQYF | TGTGCCAGCAGTGAAGGAAGGGAGACCCAGTACTTC
TRBJ2-1 | TRBD1 | TRBV5-6 | . | CASSFSGTAPIF | TGTGCCAGCAGCTTTTCCGGGACAGCTCCTATCTTC
TRBJ1-1 | . | TRBV12-3/TRBV12-4 | . | CASGLWNTEAFF | TGTGCCAGCGGTCTTTGGAACACTGAAGCTTTCTTT
TRBJ2-4 | . | TRBV7-2 | . | CASSLKGLQSIQYF | TGTGCCAGCAGCTTAAAGGGACTCCAGAGCATTCAGTACTTC
TRBJ2-1 | . | TRBV5-1 | . | CASSLDRDTQVFF | TGCGCCAGCAGCTTGGACAGGGACACCCAGGTGTTCTTC
TRBJ1-2 | TRBD1 | TRBV6-6 | . | CASTFLRDSHYGYTF | TGTGCCAGCACCTTTCTCCGGGACAGCCACTATGGCTACACCTTC
TRBJ2-1 | TRBD2 | TRBV4-1 | . | CASSQESGTSGYNEQFF | TGCGCCAGCAGCCAAGAGTCGGGGACTAGCGGCTACAATGAGCAGTTCTTC
TRBJ2-1 | TRBD2 | TRBV4-3 | . | CASSHIYEGLADNEQFF | TGCGCCAGCAGCCATATATACGAGGGACTAGCGGACAATGAGCAGTTCTTC
TRBJ1-3 | . | TRBV19 | . | CASSIGANSGNTIYF | TGTGCCAGTAGTATAGGCGCCAACTCTGGAAACACCATATATTTT
TRBJ2-1 | . | TRBV29-1 | . | CCADRRLGHNEQFF | TGCTGCGCGGATCGGCGGCTAGGGCACAATGAGCAGTTCTTC
TRBJ1-4 | TRBD1 | TRBV5-4 | . | CASSPGTGVNEKLFF | TGTGCCAGCAGCCCCGGGACAGGGGTCAATGAAAAACTGTTTTTT
TRBJ2-7 | TRBD1 | TRBV9 | . | CASSAPLGQESYEQYF | TGTGCCAGCAGCGCGCCGCTTGGACAGGAATCCTACGAGCAGTACTTC
TRBJ1-2 | TRBD1 | TRBV6-2/TRBV6-3 | . | CASSYGSGTGYGYTF | TGTGCCAGCAGTTACGGGTCCGGGACAGGCTATGGCTACACCTTC
TRBJ2-7 | . | TRBV2 | medium-sized | CASMFSPETYEQYF | TGTGCCAGCATGTTTTCCCCGGAGACTTACGAGCAGTACTTC
TRBJ2-4 | . | TRBV6-6 | . | CASTRGGVNIQYF | TGTGCCAGCACCAGAGGAGGGGTGAACATTCAGTACTTC
TRBJ2-5 | . | TRBV4-1 | . | CASSQEEVFAVETQYF | TGCGCCAGCAGCCAAGAGGAAGTCTTCGCTGTAGAGACCCAGTACTTC
TRBJ2-5 | TRBD1 | TRBV7-9 | . | CASSTSHGQGRGETQYF | TGTGCCAGCAGCACATCCCACGGACAGGGACGTGGGGAGACCCAGTACTTC
TRBJ2-5 | . | TRBV6-2/TRBV6-3 | . | CASSYLGQETQYF | TGTGCCAGCAGTTACTTGGGGCAAGAGACCCAGTACTTC
TRBJ1-5 | . | TRBV12-3/TRBV12-4 | . | CASSLIPGQPQHF | TGTGCCAGCAGTTTAATTCCCGGTCAGCCCCAGCATTTT